The clone carrying this T cell receptor (beta chain) was seen many times. Its antigen is undetermined. The data belong to a study of T cells in Graves' hyperthyroidism and ophthalmopathy. General study results and limits: Patients with ophthalmopathy were separated from those with stable hyperthyroidism by a 13 V-J model. Ophthalmopathy was model-predicted a median about 6.9 months pre-onset.

Patients aged 18 to 65 had newly diagnosed hyperthyroidism of under 2 months' duration. PBMCs were derived from 7.5 to 10 ml fresh peripheral blood. Amplification yielded TCR beta CDR3 regions, with RNA transcripts as the source. The TCR CDR3 first-round RT-PCR relied on the HTBI primer set. TCRdb reanalysed the multiplex PCR reads using MiXCR and keeps one entry per CDR3 protein. The table lists a few hundred thousand distinct CDR3 sequences, under 15% of them singletons. The source is a woman aged 18-30 years with Graves' hyperthyroidism. Sequences were obtained from blood.

The CDR3 coding sequence is TGTGCCAGCAGCTGGACAGTAGATACGCAGTATTTT. As protein: CASSWTVDTQYF. J is TRBJ2-3 and V is TRBV7-9, with a weak D call TRBD1 (6 bases). This CDR3 is 12 amino acids long. V lost 4 bases and J lost 5, with 7 bases in between. Germline CDR1 SEHNR, CDR2 FQNEAQ (reference sequence).